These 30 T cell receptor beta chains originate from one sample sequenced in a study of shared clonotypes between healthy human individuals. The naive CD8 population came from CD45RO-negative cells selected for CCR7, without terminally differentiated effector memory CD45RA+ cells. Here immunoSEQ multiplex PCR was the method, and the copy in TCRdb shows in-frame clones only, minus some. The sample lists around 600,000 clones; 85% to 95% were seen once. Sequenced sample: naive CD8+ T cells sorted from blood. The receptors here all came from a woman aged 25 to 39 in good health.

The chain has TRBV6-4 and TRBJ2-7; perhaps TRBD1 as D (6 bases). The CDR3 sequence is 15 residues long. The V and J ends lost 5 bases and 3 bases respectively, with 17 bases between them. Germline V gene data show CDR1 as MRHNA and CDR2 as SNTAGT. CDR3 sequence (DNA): TGTGCCAGCAGTTACAGGGCCGCGAGAGGCTACGAGCAGTACTTC. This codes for CASSYRAARGYEQYF.

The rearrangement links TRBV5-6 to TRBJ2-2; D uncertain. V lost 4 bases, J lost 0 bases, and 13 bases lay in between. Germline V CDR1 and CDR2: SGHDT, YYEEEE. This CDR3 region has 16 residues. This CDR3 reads CASSPHPTSNTGELFF. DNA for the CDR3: TGTGCCAGCAGCCCACACCCAACCTCGAACACCGGGGAGCTGTTTTTT.

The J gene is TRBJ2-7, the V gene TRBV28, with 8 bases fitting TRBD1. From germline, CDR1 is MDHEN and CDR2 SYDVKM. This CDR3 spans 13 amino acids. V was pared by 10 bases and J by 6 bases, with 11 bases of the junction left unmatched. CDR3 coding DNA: TGTGCCACCGAGACAGGGGTGGATTTCGAGCAGTACTTC. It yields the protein CATETGVDFEQYF.

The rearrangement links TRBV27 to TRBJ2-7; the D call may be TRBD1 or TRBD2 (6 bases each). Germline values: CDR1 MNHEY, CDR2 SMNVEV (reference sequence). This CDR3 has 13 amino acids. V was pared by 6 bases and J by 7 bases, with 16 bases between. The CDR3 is CASRGGGWGEQYF. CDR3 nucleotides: TGTGCCAGCAGGGGGGGCGGCTGGGGGGAGCAGTACTTC.

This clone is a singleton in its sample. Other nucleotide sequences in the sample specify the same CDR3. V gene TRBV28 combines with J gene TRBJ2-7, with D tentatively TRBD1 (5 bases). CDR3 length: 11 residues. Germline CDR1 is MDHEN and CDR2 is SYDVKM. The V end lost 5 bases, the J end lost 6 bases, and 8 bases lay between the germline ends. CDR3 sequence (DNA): TGTGCCAGCAGTCCAACAGGCGAGCAGTACTTC. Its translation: CASSPTGEQYF.

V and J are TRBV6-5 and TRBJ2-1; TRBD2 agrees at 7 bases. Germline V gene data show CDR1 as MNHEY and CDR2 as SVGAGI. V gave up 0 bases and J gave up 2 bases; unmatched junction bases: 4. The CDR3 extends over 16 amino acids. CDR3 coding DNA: TGTGCCAGCAGTTACTCGAGCGGGGCCCCCTACAATGAGCAGTTCTTC. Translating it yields CASSYSSGAPYNEQFF.

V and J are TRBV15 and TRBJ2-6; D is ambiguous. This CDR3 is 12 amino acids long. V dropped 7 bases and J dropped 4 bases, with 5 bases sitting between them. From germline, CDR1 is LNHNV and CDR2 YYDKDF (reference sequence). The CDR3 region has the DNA TGTGCCACCACGGAGGGGGCCAACGTCCTGACTTTC. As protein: CATTEGANVLTF. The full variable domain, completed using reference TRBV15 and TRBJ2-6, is DAMVIQNPRYQVTQFGKPVTLSCSQTLNHNVMYWYQQKSSQAPKLLFHYYDKDFNNEADTPDNFQSRRPNTSFCFLDIRSPGLGDTAMYLCATTEGANVLTFGAGSRLTVL.

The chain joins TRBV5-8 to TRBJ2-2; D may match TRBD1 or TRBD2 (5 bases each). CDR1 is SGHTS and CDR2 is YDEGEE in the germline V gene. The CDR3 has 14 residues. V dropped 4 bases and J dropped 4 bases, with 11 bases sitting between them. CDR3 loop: CASSGGIRTGELFF. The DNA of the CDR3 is TGTGCCAGCAGCGGGGGTATCCGCACCGGGGAGCTGTTTTTT.

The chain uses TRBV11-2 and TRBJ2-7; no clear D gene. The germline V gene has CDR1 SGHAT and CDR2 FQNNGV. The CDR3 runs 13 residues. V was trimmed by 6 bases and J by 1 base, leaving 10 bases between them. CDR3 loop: CASSYGQSYEQYF. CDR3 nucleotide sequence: TGTGCCAGCAGTTACGGGCAGTCCTACGAGCAGTACTTC. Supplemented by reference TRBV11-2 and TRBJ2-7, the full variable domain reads EAGVAQSPRYKIIEKRQSVAFWCNPISGHATLYWYQQILGQGPKLLIQFQNNGVVDDSQLPKDRFSAERLKGVDSTLKIQPAKLEDSAVYLCASSYGQSYEQYFGPGTRLTVT.

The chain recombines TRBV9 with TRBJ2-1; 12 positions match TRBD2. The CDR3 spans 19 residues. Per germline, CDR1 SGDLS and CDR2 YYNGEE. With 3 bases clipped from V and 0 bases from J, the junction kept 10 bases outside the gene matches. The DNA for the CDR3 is TGTGCCAGCAGCGAGGGGGGACTAGCGGGTATTAGCTCCTACAATGAGCAGTTCTTC. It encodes CASSEGGLAGISSYNEQFF.

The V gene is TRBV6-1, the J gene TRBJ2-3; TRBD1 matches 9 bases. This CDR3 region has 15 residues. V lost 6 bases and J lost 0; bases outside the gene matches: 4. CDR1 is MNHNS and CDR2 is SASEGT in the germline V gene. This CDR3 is CASRGDRVSTDTQYF. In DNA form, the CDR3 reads TGTGCCAGCAGGGGGGACAGGGTGAGCACAGATACGCAGTATTTT.

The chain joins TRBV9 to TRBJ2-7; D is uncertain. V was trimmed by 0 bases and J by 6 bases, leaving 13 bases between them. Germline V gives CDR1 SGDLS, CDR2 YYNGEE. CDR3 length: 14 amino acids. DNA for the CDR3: TGTGCCAGCAGCGTAGGGGGTCGTGGTGGCGAGCAGTACTTC. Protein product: CASSVGGRGGEQYF.

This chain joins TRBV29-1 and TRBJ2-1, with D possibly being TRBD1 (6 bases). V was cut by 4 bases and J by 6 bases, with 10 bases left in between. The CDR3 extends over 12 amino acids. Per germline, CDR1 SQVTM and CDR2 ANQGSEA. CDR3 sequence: CSVGGQLNEQFF. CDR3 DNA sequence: TGCAGCGTTGGGGGACAACTCAATGAGCAGTTCTTC.

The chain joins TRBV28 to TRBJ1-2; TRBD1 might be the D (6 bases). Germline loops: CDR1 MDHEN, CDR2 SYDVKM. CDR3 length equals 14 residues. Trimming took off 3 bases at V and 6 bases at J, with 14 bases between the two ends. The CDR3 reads CASSFSWTEDGYTF. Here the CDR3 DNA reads TGTGCCAGCAGTTTCTCATGGACAGAGGATGGCTACACCTTC.

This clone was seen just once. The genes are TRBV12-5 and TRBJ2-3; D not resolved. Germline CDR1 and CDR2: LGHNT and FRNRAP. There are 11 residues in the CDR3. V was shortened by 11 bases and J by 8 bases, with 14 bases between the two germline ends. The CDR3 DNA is TGTGCTCGCGGACCCTTCGGTACGCAGTATTTT. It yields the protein CARGPFGTQYF. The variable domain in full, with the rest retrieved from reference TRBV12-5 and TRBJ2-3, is DARVTQTPRHKVTEMGQEVTMRCQPILGHNTVFWYRQTMMQGLELLAYFRNRAPLDDSGMPKDRFSAEMPDATLATLKIQPSEPRDSAVYFCARGPFGTQYFGPGTRLTVL.

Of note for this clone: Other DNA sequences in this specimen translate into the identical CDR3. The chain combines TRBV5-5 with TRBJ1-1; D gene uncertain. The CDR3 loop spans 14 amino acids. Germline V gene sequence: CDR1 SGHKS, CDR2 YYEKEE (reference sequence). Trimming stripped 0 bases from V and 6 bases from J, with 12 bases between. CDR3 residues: CASSLDPGIAEAFF. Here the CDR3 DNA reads TGTGCCAGCAGCTTGGACCCGGGGATCGCTGAAGCTTTCTTT.

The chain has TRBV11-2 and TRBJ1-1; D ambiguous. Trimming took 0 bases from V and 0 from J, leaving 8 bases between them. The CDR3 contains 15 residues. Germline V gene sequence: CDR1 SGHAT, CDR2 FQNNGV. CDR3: CASSLEPTMNTEAFF. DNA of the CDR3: TGTGCCAGCAGCTTAGAGCCGACAATGAACACTGAAGCTTTCTTT.

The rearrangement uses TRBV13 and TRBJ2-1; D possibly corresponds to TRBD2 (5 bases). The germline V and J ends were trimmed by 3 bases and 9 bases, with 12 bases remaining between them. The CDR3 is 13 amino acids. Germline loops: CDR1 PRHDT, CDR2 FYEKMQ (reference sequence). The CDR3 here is CASSFEGATEQFF. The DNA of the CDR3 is TGTGCCAGCAGCTTTGAGGGAGCGACTGAGCAGTTCTTC.

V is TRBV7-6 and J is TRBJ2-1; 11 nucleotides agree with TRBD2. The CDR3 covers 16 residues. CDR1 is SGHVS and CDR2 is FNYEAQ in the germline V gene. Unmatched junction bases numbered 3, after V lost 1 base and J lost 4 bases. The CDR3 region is CASSLDSGRGYNEQFF. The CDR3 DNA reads TGTGCCAGCAGCTTAGATAGCGGGAGGGGTTACAATGAGCAGTTCTTC.

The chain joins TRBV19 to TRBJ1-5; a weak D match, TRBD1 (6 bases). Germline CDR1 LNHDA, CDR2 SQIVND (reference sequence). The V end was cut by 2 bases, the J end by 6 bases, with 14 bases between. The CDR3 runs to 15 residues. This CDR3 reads CASSILTGPGQPQHF. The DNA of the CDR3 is TGTGCCAGTAGTATACTCACAGGGCCGGGTCAGCCCCAGCATTTT.

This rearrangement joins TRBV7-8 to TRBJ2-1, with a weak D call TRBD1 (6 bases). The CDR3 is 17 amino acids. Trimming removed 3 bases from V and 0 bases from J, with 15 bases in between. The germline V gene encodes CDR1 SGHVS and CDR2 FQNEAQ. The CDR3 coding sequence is TGTGCCAGCAGCTTTTCGTATCAGGGGTACTCCTACAATGAGCAGTTCTTC. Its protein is CASSFSYQGYSYNEQFF.

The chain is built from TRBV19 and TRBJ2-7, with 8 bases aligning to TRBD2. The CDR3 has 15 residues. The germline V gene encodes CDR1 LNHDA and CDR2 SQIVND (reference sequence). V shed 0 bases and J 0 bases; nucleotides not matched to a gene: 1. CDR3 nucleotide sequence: TGTGCCAGTAGTATAGATAGCGGGGTCTCCTACGAGCAGTACTTC. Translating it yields CASSIDSGVSYEQYF.

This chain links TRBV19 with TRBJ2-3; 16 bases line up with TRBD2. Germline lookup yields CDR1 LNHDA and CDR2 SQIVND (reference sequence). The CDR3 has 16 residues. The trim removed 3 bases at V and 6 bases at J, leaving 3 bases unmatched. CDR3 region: CASSIGTSGRADTQYF. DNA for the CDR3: TGTGCCAGTAGTATCGGGACTAGCGGGAGGGCGGATACGCAGTATTTT.

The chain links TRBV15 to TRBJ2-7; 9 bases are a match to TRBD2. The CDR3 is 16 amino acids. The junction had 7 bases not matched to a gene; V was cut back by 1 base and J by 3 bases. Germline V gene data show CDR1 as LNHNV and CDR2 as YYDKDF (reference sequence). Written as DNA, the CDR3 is TGTGCCACCAGCAGAGGGGGGCGGGAGGGGCTCTACGAGCAGTACTTC. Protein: CATSRGGREGLYEQYF.

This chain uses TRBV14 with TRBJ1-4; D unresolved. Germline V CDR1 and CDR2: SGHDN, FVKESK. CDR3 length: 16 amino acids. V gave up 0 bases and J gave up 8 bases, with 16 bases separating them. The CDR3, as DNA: TGTGCCAGCAGCCAAGAAAGGACTAGTGCACGAGAAAAACTGTTTTTT. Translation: CASSQERTSAREKLFF.

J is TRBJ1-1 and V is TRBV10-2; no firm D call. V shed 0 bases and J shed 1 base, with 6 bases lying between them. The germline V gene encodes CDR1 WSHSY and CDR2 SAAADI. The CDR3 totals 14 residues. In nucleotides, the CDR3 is TGCGCCAGCAGTGAGTCGGGCAAGAACACTGAAGCTTTCTTT. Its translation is CASSESGKNTEAFF.

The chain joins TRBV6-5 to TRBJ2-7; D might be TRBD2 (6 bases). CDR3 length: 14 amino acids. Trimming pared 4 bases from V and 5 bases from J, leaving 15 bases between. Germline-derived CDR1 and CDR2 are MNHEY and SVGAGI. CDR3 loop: CASSSRGGKNEQYF. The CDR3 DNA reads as TGTGCCAGCAGTTCCCGGGGCGGGAAAAACGAGCAGTACTTC.

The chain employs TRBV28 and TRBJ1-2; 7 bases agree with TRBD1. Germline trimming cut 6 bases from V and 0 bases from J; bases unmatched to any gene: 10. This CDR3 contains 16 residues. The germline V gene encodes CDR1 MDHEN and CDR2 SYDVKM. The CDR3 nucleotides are TGTGCCAGCAGATCGTGGGGGACAGAAACTAACTATGGCTACACCTTC. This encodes CASRSWGTETNYGYTF.

The CDR3 loop is CASSIRDRSQPQHF. As DNA, the CDR3 is TGTGCCAGTAGTATCCGGGACAGGAGTCAGCCCCAGCATTTT. This sequence joins TRBV19 and TRBJ1-5; TRBD1 matches 8 bases. Germline trimming cut 3 bases from V and 6 bases from J; bases unmatched to any gene: 4. Germline CDR1 and CDR2: LNHDA and SQIVND (reference sequence). This CDR3 is built from 14 residues.

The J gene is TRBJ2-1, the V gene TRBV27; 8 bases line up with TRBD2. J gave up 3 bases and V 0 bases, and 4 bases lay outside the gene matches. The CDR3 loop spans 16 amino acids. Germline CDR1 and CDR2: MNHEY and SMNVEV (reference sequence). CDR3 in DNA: TGTGCCAGCAGTTTATCCGCGGGAGGAGGCTACAATGAGCAGTTCTTC. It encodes CASSLSAGGGYNEQFF.